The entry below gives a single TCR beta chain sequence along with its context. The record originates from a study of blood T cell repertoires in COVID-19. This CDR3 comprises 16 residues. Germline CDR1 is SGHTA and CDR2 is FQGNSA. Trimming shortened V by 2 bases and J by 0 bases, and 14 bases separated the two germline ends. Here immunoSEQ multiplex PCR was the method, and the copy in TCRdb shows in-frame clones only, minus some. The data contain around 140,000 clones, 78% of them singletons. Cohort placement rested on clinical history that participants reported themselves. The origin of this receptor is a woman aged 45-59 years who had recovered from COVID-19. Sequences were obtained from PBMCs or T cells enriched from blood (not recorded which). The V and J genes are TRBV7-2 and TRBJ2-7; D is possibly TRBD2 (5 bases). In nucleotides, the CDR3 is TGTGCCAGCAGCTTAATTTCCACCCGGGGCTCCTACGAGCAGTACTTC. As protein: CASSLISTRGSYEQYF.